This T cell receptor (beta chain) was retrieved from a study of vaccination effects on CD4 cells after COVID-19. Whole-study findings and limits: Only a single clone (1 of 255 vaccine-induced clones in healthy vaccinees) cross-reacted with common cold coronaviruses. In the late period after vaccination, infection- and vaccine-induced clones contracted markedly. No early post-infection timepoints were available in the study, which also included few convalescent patients.

CD4+ T cell isolation took place after 10 days of culture. Each participant was administered two doses of either the BNT162b2 or the mRNA-1273 vaccine. The authors exchanged half the medium for IL-2 medium on days 3 and 7. V was pared by 3 bases and J by 9 bases, with 11 bases between. The CDR3 loop spans 12 amino acids. Germline V CDR1 and CDR2: WNHNN, SYGVQD (reference sequence). As regards this clone: Its antigen is unidentified.

Method: immunoSEQ multiplex PCR; TCRdb's copy keeps in-frame clones and lacks some. Among under 55,000 clones listed, approximately 70% were seen once. This chain joins TRBV10-1 and TRBJ1-1; no definite D call. The origin of this receptor is a human donor who received a COVID-19 vaccine. The sample here was CD4+ T cells from PBMCs cultured without peptide, taken after COVID-19 vaccination. This CDR3 reads CASSDQTLQAFF. The CDR3 DNA sequence: TGCGCCAGCAGTGACCAAACTCTCCAAGCTTTCTTT.